The T cell receptor beta chain under discussion was sequenced for a study of beta chain features in type 1 diabetes. General study points: A greater similarity of naive, central memory and Treg TCRB repertoires was seen among patients than among healthy donors.

The CDR3 totals 13 residues. Germline lookup yields CDR1 LGHNA and CDR2 YSLEER. V dropped 0 bases and J dropped 11 bases, with 11 bases sitting between them. This clone was recorded many times. Its cognate antigen is unknown. TCRB transcripts that were expressed got sequenced, as all of the isolated RNA had been reverse transcribed. Sequencing was performed with immunoSEQ multiplex PCR; in TCRdb, only in-frame clones are kept and a portion is missing. The sample shows about 290,000 clones, 8% of them seen only once. Sequenced sample: central memory CD4+ T cells from blood. This chain connects TRBV4-3 to TRBJ2-1; D may correspond to TRBD1 or TRBD2 (5 bases each). The receptor was derived from a woman between 18 and 29 years old in good health. The CDR3 here is CASSQDLGVQQFF. The CDR3 DNA sequence: TGCGCCAGCAGCCAAGATCTGGGGGTACAGCAGTTCTTC.